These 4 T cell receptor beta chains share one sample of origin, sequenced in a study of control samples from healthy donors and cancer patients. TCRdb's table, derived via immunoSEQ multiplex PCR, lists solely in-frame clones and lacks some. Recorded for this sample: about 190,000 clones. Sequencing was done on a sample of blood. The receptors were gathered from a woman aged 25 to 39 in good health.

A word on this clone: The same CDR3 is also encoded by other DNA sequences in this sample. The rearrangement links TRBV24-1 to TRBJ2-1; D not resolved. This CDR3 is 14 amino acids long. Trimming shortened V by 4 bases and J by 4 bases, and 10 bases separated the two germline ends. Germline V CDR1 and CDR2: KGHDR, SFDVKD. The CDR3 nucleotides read TGTGCCACCAGTGACCCGAGAACTTACAATGAGCAGTTCTTC. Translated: CATSDPRTYNEQFF.

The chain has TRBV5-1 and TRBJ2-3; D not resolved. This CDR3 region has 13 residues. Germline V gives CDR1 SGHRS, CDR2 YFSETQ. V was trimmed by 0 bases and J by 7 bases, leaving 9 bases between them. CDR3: CASSLEFPHTQYF. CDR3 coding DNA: TGCGCCAGCAGCTTGGAATTCCCCCATACGCAGTATTTT.

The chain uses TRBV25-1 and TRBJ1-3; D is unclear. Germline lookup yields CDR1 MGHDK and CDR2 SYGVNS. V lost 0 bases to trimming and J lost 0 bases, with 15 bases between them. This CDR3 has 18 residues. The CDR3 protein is CASSEYFFGSNSGNTIYF. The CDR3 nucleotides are TGTGCCAGCAGTGAATATTTTTTCGGCAGCAACTCTGGAAACACCATATATTTT.

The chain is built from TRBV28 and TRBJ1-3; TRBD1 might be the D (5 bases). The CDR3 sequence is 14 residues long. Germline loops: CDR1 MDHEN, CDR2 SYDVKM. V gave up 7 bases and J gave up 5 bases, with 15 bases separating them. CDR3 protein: CASTPSGLRNTIYF. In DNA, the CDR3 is TGTGCCAGCACCCCTTCGGGGCTCCGAAACACCATATATTTT.